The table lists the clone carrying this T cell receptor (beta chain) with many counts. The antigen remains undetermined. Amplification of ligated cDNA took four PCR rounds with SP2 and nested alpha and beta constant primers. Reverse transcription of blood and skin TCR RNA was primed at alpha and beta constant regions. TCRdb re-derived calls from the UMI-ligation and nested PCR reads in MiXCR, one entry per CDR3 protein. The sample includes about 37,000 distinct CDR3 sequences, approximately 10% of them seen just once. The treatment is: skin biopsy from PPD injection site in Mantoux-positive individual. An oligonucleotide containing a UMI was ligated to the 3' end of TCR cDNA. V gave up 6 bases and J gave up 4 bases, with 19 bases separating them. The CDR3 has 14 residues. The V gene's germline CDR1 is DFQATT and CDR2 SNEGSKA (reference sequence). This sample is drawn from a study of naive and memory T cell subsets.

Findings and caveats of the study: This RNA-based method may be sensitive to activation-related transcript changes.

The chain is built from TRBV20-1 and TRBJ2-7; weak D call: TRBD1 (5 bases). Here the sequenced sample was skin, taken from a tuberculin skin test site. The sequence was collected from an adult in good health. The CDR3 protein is CSARDPGRGYEQYF. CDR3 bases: TGCAGTGCCAGGGATCCAGGGCGCGGATACGAGCAGTACTTC.